This T cell receptor beta chain was identified in a study of shared clonotypes between healthy human individuals. CDR3 size: 13 residues. J lost 3 bases, V lost 8 bases, and 2 bases had no gene match. Germline V gene lookup returns CDR1 MNHEY and CDR2 SMNVEV (reference sequence). Sequencing was performed with immunoSEQ multiplex PCR; in TCRdb, only in-frame clones are kept and a portion is missing. This sample carries millions of clones, approximately 94% of them seen once, and the ten largest clones take roughly 1%. The naive CD8 subset, CD45RO-negative cells positively selected for CCR7, excluded terminally differentiated effector memory CD45RA+ cells.

Input material: naive CD8+ T cells sorted from blood. The sequence was collected from a young man in good health. This chain uses TRBV27 with TRBJ1-2; 11 nucleotides align to TRBD1. CDR3 nucleotide sequence: TGTGCCAGCGGACAGGGGGCTGACTATGGCTACACCTTC. It yields the protein CASGQGADYGYTF.